A selection of T cell receptor beta chains follows, all from one sample in a study of Ad26.COV2.S vaccination and SARS-CoV-2 variants. The table came from immunoSEQ multiplex PCR; TCRdb's copy has only in-frame clones and leaves some out. The table records fewer than 400,000 clones, just over 85% of them present only once. The sample was peripheral blood, taken in a trial of Ad26.COV2.S vaccine versus placebo. Receptor source: a person between 18 and 60 years old who received the Ad26.COV2.S COVID-19 vaccine or a placebo. Each CDR3 is given with its conserved first and last residue. A D gene is named only where the DNA matches it firmly. Clone size is not always given. Where it is, it says once, few, many or a class for expanded clones.

D	J	V	size	DNA	CDR3
NA	TRBJ1-2	TRBV16	NA	TGTGCCAGCAGCCCCCCCGGGATCAACTATGGCTACACCTTC	CASSPPGINYGYTF
NA	TRBJ1-5	TRBV7-9	NA	TGTGCCAGCAGCAGAGGGGGGACCTACGGGAGCAATCAGCCCCAGCATTTT	CASSRGGTYGSNQPQHF
NA	TRBJ1-4	TRBV30	NA	TGTGCCTGGACGGACAGCCTTGACGAAAAACTGTTTTTT	CAWTDSLDEKLFF
NA	TRBJ1-5	TRBV11-2	few	TGTGCCAGCAGCGTTAATAGCAATCAGCCCCAGCATTTT	CASSVNSNQPQHF
NA	TRBJ1-2	TRBV19	NA	TGTGCCAGTAGTATAGTACGGGGAGAGTATGGCTACACCTTC	CASSIVRGEYGYTF
NA	TRBJ2-7	TRBV7-2	NA	TGTGCCAGCAGCTCGCGGGTTCTTCCTTCTGGGCAGTACTTC	CASSSRVLPSGQYF
NA	TRBJ1-2	TRBV29-1	NA	TGCAGCGTCAAAGGCTTACGGGACGACTATGGCTACACCTTC	CSVKGLRDDYGYTF
NA	TRBJ1-1	TRBV19	NA	TGTGCCAGTAGTATAGATCCCCAGGGCCGAACCTTGAACACTGAAGCTTTCTTT	CASSIDPQGRTLNTEAFF
TRBD1	TRBJ1-3	TRBV7-2	NA	TGTGCCAGCAGCTTAGGACAGGGAGGAAACACCATATATTTT	CASSLGQGGNTIYF
TRBD1	TRBJ1-1	TRBV7-9	once	TGTGCCAGCAGCTACCAGACCGGGACAGGGGGCACTGAAGCTTTCTTT	CASSYQTGTGGTEAFF
NA	TRBJ1-5	TRBV18	NA	TGTGCCAGCTCTCCGGGCCAAGACGGAGCCCAGCATTTT	CASSPGQDGAQHF
NA	TRBJ1-6	TRBV6-5	once	TGTGCCAGCAGTTACTCAAACCCACGGGCGCATTCACCCCTCCACTTT	CASSYSNPRAHSPLHF
NA	TRBJ2-3	TRBV6-2/TRBV6-3	NA	TGTGCCAGCAGCTCCCCGCGTACCCGAACGGATACGCAGTATTTT	CASSSPRTRTDTQYF
NA	TRBJ1-1	TRBV29-1	once	TGCAGCACCAAAAAGGGGAGGGAGAACACTGAAGCTTTCTTT	CSTKKGRENTEAFF
NA	TRBJ2-1	TRBV24-1	NA	TGTGCCACCAGTGATGCAGGGGCTGCCTACAATGAGCAGTTCTTC	CATSDAGAAYNEQFF
NA	TRBJ1-2	TRBV6-5	NA	TGTGCCAGCGTAGGGACCTATGGCTACACCTTC	CASVGTYGYTF
TRBD1	TRBJ1-1	TRBV7-2	NA	TGTGCCAGCAGCTCCAGACAGGGAGGCGCTGAAGCTTTCTTT	CASSSRQGGAEAFF
NA	TRBJ1-3	TRBV7-2	NA	TGTGCCAGCAGCTCGGTGGGCTCTGGAAACACCATATATTTT	CASSSVGSGNTIYF
TRBD1	TRBJ1-2	TRBV25-1	NA	TGTGCCAGCAGTGATACAGGGGGACCCTATGGCTACACCTTC	CASSDTGGPYGYTF
NA	TRBJ1-3	TRBV11-2	NA	TGTGCCAGCAGCTTAGCCCGGGACAGAAACACCATATATTTT	CASSLARDRNTIYF
NA	TRBJ2-7	TRBV6-6	NA	TGTGCCAGCAGTTACTCGCCAGTCTCCTACGAGCAGTACTTC	CASSYSPVSYEQYF
NA	TRBJ1-2	TRBV4-1	NA	TGCGCCAGCAGCCAAGTTGGTGGTTTCTATGGCTACACCTTC	CASSQVGGFYGYTF
NA	TRBJ2-5	TRBV5-4	once	TGTGCCAGCAGCTCTACAAAGGAGCGTGAGACCCAGTACTTC	CASSSTKERETQYF
NA	TRBJ1-2	TRBV12-3/TRBV12-4	few	TGTGCCAGCAGTTTAGGGGAATCCTATGGCTACACCTTC	CASSLGESYGYTF
TRBD1	TRBJ1-2	TRBV28	NA	TGTGCCAGCAGAATCCAGGGGGCTGGTGGCTACACCTTC	CASRIQGAGGYTF
TRBD1	TRBJ2-3	TRBV5-6	NA	TGTGCCAGCAGCCGCCCCCCGACAGGGTCAGATACGCAGTATTTT	CASSRPPTGSDTQYF
TRBD1	TRBJ2-7	TRBV3-1/TRBV3-2	NA	TGTGCCACCCGGGACAGAAACTACGAGCAGTACTTC	CATRDRNYEQYF
NA	TRBJ2-7	TRBV6-5	NA	TGTGCCAGCAGCAAAACACTTGCGGGGGCTCAGTACTTC	CASSKTLAGAQYF
NA	TRBJ2-1	TRBV3-1/TRBV3-2	NA	TGTGCCAGCAGCCCGAGGTACAATGAGCAGTTCTTC	CASSPRYNEQFF
TRBD1	TRBJ2-7	TRBV30	NA	TGTGCCATAAGGGGGCATATTATCTACGAGCAGTACTTC	CAIRGHIIYEQYF
NA	TRBJ2-7	TRBV20-1	NA	TGCAGTGCTAGTGAGGCAGGGGGGGCCTACGAGCAGTACTTC	CSASEAGGAYEQYF
TRBD1	TRBJ1-1	TRBV18	NA	TGTGCCAGCTCTCCCACAGGGGGCACTGAAGCTTTCTTT	CASSPTGGTEAFF
NA	TRBJ1-5	TRBV19	NA	TGTGCCAGTAGTGGGTCGGCACTCAATCAGCCCCAGCATTTT	CASSGSALNQPQHF
NA	TRBJ1-2	TRBV5-4	NA	TGTGCCAGCAGCGGACACCCAGCTAACTATGGCTACACCTTC	CASSGHPANYGYTF
NA	TRBJ2-1	TRBV18	NA	TGTGCCAGCTCATTGACTAGCTCCTACAATGAGCAGTTCTTC	CASSLTSSYNEQFF
TRBD2	TRBJ2-1	TRBV5-1	NA	TGCGCCAGCAGCTTGGCCCTTTCGCCCGGGCGGGGGGGCAGGAATGAGCAGTTCTTC	CASSLALSPGRGGRNEQFF
TRBD2	TRBJ2-7	TRBV5-6	NA	TGTGCCAGCAGGTACCGGGGACTAGCGGTCTACGAGCAGTACTTC	CASRYRGLAVYEQYF
TRBD1	TRBJ1-2	TRBV11-2	NA	TGTGCCAGCAGCCCTGACAGGGACTATGGCTACACCTTC	CASSPDRDYGYTF
NA	TRBJ1-2	TRBV5-8	once	TGTGCCAGTGGGGACGGGACACAACTTCGTAACTATGGCTACACCTTC	CASGDGTQLRNYGYTF
TRBD1	TRBJ1-6	TRBV5-4	NA	TGTGCCAGCAGACCCGGACAGGGAGACTATAATTCACCCCTCCACTTT	CASRPGQGDYNSPLHF
TRBD1	TRBJ1-6	TRBV9	NA	TGTGCCAGCAGCGCGGGACAGGGCTCCTATAATTCACCCCTCCACTTT	CASSAGQGSYNSPLHF
TRBD2	TRBJ2-5	TRBV5-4	NA	TGTGCCAGCAGCTCCGGACTAGCGGGTGTCGAGACCCAGTACTTC	CASSSGLAGVETQYF
NA	TRBJ1-2	TRBV11-2	NA	TGTGCCAGCAGCTTAGCTCAGGGGAAAGATGGCTACACCTTC	CASSLAQGKDGYTF
NA	TRBJ2-7	TRBV5-1	NA	TGCGCCAGCAGCTTGGACGGCCAGCCGCCCTACGAGCAGTACTTC	CASSLDGQPPYEQYF
NA	TRBJ1-3	TRBV18	NA	TGTGCCAGCTCACCAGGTTCCAATTCCCCTGGAAACACCATATATTTT	CASSPGSNSPGNTIYF
NA	TRBJ1-2	TRBV12-3/TRBV12-4	NA	TGTGCCAGCAGTTTAGGGCCTGGTGGCTACACCTTC	CASSLGPGGYTF
NA	TRBJ2-7	TRBV2	NA	TGTGCCAGCAGTGCCCGGGACCCCCGGCGAAACAACGAGCAGTACTTC	CASSARDPRRNNEQYF
NA	TRBJ2-5	TRBV2	NA	TGTGCCAGCCGAAGAGAGACCCAGTACTTC	CASRRETQYF
TRBD1	TRBJ2-3	TRBV2	NA	TGTGCCAGCCGGGACAGTCGCACAGATACGCAGTATTTT	CASRDSRTDTQYF
NA	TRBJ2-1	TRBV5-6	once	TGTGCCAGCAGCTTGGGGGGAGGCGAGCAGTTCTTC	CASSLGGGEQFF
NA	TRBJ2-6	TRBV19	NA	TGTGCCAGTAGTAGGGGACAGGCCAACGTCCTGACTTTC	CASSRGQANVLTF
NA	TRBJ1-5	TRBV7-2	NA	TGTGCCAGCAGCTTAGTTTCACGCAATCAGCCCCAGCATTTT	CASSLVSRNQPQHF
NA	TRBJ2-5	TRBV6-5	NA	TGTGCCAGCAGTTCCGCCAGGGGTTCTGAGACCCAGTACTTC	CASSSARGSETQYF
NA	TRBJ1-4	TRBV5-1	once	TGCGCCAGCAGCTTGTTAGGGCAGACGAGTAATGAAAAACTGTTTTTT	CASSLLGQTSNEKLFF